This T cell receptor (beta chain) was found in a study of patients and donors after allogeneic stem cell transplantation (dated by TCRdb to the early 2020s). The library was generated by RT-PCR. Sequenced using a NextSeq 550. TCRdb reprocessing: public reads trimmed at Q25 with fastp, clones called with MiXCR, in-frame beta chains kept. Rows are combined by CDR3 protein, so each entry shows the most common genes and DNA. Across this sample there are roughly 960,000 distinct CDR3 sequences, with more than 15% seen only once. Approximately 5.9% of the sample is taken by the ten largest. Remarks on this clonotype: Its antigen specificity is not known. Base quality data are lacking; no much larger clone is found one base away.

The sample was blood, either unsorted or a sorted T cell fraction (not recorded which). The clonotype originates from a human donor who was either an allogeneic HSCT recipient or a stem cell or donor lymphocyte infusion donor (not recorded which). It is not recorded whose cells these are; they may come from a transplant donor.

CDR3 protein: CAKWSWSQETQYF. The DNA reads TGTGCTAAATGGAGTTGGAGCCAAGAGACCCAGTACTTC. Recombination linked TRBV12-5 to TRBJ2-5; too little of a D gene remains to name it. The cysteine opens and the phenylalanine closes a CDR3 of 13 amino acids. Only CDR3 DNA is held: 39 bases, read in frame from base 1. Trimming removed 10 bases from V and 1 base from J, leaving 13 bases between the germline ends. Reading the germline V gene gives CDR1 LGHNT and CDR2 FRNRAP.